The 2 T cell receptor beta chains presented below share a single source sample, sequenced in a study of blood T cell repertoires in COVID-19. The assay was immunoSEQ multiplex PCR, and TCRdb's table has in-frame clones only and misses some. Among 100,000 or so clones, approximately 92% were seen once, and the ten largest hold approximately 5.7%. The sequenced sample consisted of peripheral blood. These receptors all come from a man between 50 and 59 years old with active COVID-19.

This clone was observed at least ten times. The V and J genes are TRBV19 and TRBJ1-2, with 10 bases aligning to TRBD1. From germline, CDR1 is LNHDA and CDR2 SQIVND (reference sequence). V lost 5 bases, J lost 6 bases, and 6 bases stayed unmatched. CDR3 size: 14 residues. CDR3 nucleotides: TGTGCCAGTAGTGTGGGGACAGGGGCGAATGGCTACACCTTC. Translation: CASSVGTGANGYTF.

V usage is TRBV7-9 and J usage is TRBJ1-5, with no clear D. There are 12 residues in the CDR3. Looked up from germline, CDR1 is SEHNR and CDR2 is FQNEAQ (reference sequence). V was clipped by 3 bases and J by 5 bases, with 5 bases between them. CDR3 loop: CASSFSDQPQHF. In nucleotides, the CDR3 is TGTGCCAGCAGCTTTTCGGATCAGCCCCAGCATTTT.